The entry that follows covers one TCR beta chain sequence. This sample is part of a study of blood T cell repertoires in COVID-19. Study as a whole: COVID-19 samples, acute and convalescent, were from the United States, Italy and Spain. T cells, B-cell-depleted T cells, or PBMCs supplied cDNA or gDNA.

CDR3 length: 14 residues. Germline CDR1 ENHRY, CDR2 SYGVKD. With 3 bases clipped from V and 2 bases from J, the junction kept 4 bases outside the gene matches. Authors' processing steps: Estimates of nucleated cell counts were drawn from the amplification of reference gene primers. Assay: immunoSEQ multiplex PCR; the TCRdb copy retains only in-frame clones and omits some. V and J calls and clone size are copied from that table; D and trimming were computed from the DNA. The sample lists approximately 300,000 clones, more than 80% occurring once. Followed longitudinally, the Seattle patients had been enrolled during active infection.

The source of this sequence is a woman under 40 with COVID-19, enrolled during active disease. The V and J genes are TRBV10-3 and TRBJ2-7, with 7 positions matching TRBD2. The sequencing input was peripheral blood. The chain's CDR3 is CAISDGLGAYEQYF. The CDR3 DNA follows: TGTGCCATCAGTGATGGACTAGGGGCCTACGAGCAGTACTTC.